This T cell receptor (beta chain) comes out of a study of PD-L1 blockade in urothelial cancer. Study summary: Prior chemotherapy in patients spanned 0 to 3 regimens. Samples came from 3 weeks, at the second dose, and 6 weeks into treatment.

Overall study findings and caveats: Durable benefit was linked to greater 3-week expansion of tumor-associated blood clones.

CDR3 size: 14 residues. Trimming cost V 3 bases and J 5 bases, with 13 bases left between them. Germline V gives CDR1 SGHTA, CDR2 FQGNSA. This clone appeared a single time. Its target is not known. Assay used: immunoSEQ multiplex PCR; TCRdb lists only in-frame clones, some missing. Here the sample spans about 100,000 clones, about 90% being singletons. The sequence was obtained from a woman aged 80 or older with urothelial cancer. The chain joins TRBV7-2 to TRBJ2-5, with D perhaps matching TRBD2 (6 bases). Sequenced material: PBMCs, taken around atezolizumab (anti-PD-L1) treatment. The CDR3 sequence: CASSFRGGMETQYF. CDR3 DNA sequence: TGTGCCAGCAGCTTTAGAGGCGGGATGGAGACCCAGTACTTC.